This T cell receptor beta chain was sequenced during a study of T cells in Graves' hyperthyroidism and ophthalmopathy. Overall study findings and caveats: Blood also held most thyroid clonotypes expanded beyond 0.001. A model using 13 V-J features told ophthalmopathy apart from stable hyperthyroidism. The model predicted ophthalmopathy a median 6.5 months before onset.

Amplified TCR beta CDR3 regions came from RNA transcripts. HTBI primers were employed in a first-round RT-PCR of the TCR CDR3. TCRdb called the multiplex PCR reads again in MiXCR, with one record for every CDR3 protein. The table has about 500,000 distinct CDR3 sequences, roughly a sixth seen once. From germline, CDR1 is SGHAT and CDR2 FQNNGV. The CDR3 runs to 14 residues. V was clipped by 3 bases and J by 6 bases, with 12 bases between them. This clonotype was observed many times. Its antigen is still unknown. Graves' hyperthyroidism without ophthalmopathy progression within 18 months was termed stable.

This receptor was taken from a young woman with Graves' hyperthyroidism. The sample taken for sequencing was blood. The rearrangement uses TRBV11-2 and TRBJ2-4, with D unresolved. DNA for the CDR3: TGTGCCAGCAGCTTCGGGTCCGTACTAAACATTCAGTACTTC. Protein sequence: CASSFGSVLNIQYF. The full variable domain, with the rest looked up from reference TRBV11-2 and TRBJ2-4, is EAGVAQSPRYKIIEKRQSVAFWCNPISGHATLYWYQQILGQGPKLLIQFQNNGVVDDSQLPKDRFSAERLKGVDSTLKIQPAKLEDSAVYLCASSFGSVLNIQYFGAGTRLSVL.